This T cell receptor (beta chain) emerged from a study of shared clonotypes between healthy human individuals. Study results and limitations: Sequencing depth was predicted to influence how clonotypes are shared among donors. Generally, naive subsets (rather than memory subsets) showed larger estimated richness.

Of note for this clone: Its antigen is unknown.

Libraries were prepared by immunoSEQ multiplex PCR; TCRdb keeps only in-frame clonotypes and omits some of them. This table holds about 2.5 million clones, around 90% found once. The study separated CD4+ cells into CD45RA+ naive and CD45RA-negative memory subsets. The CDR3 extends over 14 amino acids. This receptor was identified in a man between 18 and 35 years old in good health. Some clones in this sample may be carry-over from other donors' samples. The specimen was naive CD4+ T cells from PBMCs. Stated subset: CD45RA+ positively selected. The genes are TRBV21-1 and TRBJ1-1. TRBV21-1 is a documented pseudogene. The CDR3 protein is CASGWCEGGPRAFF. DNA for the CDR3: TGTGCCAGCGGTTGGTGTGAGGGTGGACCCCGGGCTTTCTTT.